This record looks at one T cell receptor beta chain sequence and its context. The sample originates from a study of blood T cell repertoires in COVID-19. Study in general: Collection of acute and convalescent COVID-19 samples took place in the United States, Italy and Spain. Nucleic acid was either cDNA or gDNA, and it came from T cells, B-cell-depleted T cells, or PBMCs.

Trimming pared 0 bases from V and 6 bases from J, leaving 7 bases between. Germline-derived CDR1 and CDR2 are SGDLS and YYNGEE. This CDR3 spans 14 amino acids. Assay used: immunoSEQ multiplex PCR; TCRdb lists only in-frame clones, some missing. The sample has roughly 240,000 clones; roughly 83% are singletons. This clonotype was obtained from a woman older than 75 with COVID-19, enrolled during active disease. The J gene is TRBJ1-6, the V gene TRBV9, with D perhaps TRBD1 (5 bases). The specimen sequenced was peripheral blood. The CDR3 region is CASSVEGVNSPLHF. The CDR3 region has the DNA TGTGCCAGCAGCGTAGAAGGGGTTAATTCACCCCTCCACTTT.